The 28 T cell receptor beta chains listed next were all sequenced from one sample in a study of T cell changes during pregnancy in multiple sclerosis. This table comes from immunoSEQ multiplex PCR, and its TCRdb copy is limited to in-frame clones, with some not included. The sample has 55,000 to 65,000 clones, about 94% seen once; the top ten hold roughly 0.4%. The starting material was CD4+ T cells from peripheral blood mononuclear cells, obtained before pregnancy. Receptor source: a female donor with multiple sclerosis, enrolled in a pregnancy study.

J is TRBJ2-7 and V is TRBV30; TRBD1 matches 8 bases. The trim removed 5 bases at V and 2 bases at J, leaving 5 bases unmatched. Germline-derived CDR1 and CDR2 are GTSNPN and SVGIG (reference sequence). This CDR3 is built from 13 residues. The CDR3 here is CAWSRTGTYEQYF. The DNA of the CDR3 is TGTGCCTGGTCGAGGACAGGGACCTACGAGCAGTACTTC.

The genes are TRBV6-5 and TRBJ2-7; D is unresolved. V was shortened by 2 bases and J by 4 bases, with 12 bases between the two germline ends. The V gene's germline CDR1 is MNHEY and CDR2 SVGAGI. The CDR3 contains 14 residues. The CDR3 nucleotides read TGTGCCAGCAGTTACAAAGTCAGGAATTACGAGCAGTACTTC. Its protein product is CASSYKVRNYEQYF.

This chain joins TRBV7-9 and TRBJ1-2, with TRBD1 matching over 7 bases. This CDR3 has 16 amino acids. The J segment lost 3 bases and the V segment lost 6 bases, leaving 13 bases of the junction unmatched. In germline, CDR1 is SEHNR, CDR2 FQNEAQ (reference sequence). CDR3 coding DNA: TGTGCCAGCAGTCCTCTTACGCGGCAGGGGGACTATGGCTACACCTTC. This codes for CASSPLTRQGDYGYTF.

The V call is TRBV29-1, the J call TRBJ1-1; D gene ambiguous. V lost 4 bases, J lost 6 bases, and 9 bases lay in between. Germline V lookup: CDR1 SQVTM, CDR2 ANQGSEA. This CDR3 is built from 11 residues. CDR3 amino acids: CSVGLTSEAFF. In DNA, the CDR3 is TGCAGCGTTGGTCTAACGTCTGAAGCTTTCTTT.

The chain's CDR3 is CASSPDRSYEQYF. CDR3 DNA: TGTGCCAGCTCACCAGACAGGAGCTACGAGCAGTACTTC. The chain uses TRBV18 and TRBJ2-7, with D perhaps TRBD1 (6 bases). The V gene's germline CDR1 is KGHSH and CDR2 LQKENI. This CDR3 is built from 13 residues. Trimming cost V 2 bases and J 3 bases, with 8 bases left between them.

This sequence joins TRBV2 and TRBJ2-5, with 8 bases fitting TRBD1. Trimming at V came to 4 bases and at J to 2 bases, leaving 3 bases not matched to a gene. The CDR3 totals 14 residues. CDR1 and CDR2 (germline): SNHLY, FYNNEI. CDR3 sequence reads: CASSGWTGQETQYF. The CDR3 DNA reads TGTGCCAGCAGTGGGTGGACAGGGCAAGAGACCCAGTACTTC. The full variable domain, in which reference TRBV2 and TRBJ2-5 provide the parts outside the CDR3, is EPEVTQTPSHQVTQMGQEVILRCVPISNHLYFYWYRQILGQKVEFLVSFYNNEISEKSEIFDDQFSVERPDGSNFTLKIRSTKLEDSAMYFCASSGWTGQETQYFGPGTRLLVL.

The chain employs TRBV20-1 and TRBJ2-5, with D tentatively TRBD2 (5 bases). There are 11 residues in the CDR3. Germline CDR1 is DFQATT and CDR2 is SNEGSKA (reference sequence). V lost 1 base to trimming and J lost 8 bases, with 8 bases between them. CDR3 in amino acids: CSARVAGTQYF. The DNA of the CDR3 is TGCAGTGCTAGAGTGGCGGGTACCCAGTACTTC.

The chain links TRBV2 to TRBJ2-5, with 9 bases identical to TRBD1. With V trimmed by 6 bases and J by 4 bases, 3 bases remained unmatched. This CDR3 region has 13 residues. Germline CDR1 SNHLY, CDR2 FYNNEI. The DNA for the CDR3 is TGTGCCAGCAGATTGACAGGGGGAGAGACCCAGTACTTC. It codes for CASRLTGGETQYF.

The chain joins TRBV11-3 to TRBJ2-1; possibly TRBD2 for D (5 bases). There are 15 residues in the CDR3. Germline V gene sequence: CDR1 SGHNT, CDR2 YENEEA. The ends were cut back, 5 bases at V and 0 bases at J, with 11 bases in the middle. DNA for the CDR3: TGTGCCAGCAGCCGTCTCGGGGTCTCCTACAATGAGCAGTTCTTC. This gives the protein CASSRLGVSYNEQFF.

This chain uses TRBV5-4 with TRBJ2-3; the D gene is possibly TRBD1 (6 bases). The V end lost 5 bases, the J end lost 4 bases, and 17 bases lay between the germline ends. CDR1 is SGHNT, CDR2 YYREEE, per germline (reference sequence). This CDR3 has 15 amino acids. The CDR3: CASRPQGTPPDTQYF. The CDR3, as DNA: TGTGCCAGCAGACCCCAGGGGACCCCCCCAGATACGCAGTATTTT.

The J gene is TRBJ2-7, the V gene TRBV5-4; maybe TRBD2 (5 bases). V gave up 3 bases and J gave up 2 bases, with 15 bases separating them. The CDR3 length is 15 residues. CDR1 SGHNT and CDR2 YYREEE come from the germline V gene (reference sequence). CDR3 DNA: TGTGCCAGCAGCTATTGGACTGCCACTCCCTACGAGCAGTACTTC. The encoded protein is CASSYWTATPYEQYF. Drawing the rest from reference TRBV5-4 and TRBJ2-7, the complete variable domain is ETGVTQSPTHLIKTRGQQVTLRCSSQSGHNTVSWYQQALGQGPQFIFQYYREEENGRGNFPPRFSGLQFPNYSSELNVNALELDDSALYLCASSYWTATPYEQYFGPGTRLTVT.

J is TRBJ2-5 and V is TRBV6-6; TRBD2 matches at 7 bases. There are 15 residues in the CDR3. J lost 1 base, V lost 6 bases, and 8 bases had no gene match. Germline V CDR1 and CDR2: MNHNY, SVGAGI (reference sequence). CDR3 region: CASRFGGGGQETQYF. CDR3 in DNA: TGTGCCAGCAGATTCGGTGGGGGGGGCCAAGAGACCCAGTACTTC.

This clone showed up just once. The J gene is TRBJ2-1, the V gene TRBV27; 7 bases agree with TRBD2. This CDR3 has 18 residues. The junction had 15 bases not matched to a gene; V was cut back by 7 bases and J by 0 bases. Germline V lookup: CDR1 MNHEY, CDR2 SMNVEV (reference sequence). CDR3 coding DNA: TGTGCCAGCATCTCTTACTTCGGGAGGCCTAACTCCTACAATGAGCAGTTCTTC. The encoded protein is CASISYFGRPNSYNEQFF.

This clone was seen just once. The CDR3 reads CASSVAGLAVSRELFF. Here the CDR3 DNA reads TGTGCCAGCAGCGTAGCAGGACTAGCGGTATCCCGGGAGCTGTTTTTT. The genes are TRBV9 and TRBJ2-2, with 10 bases aligning to TRBD2. The CDR3 sequence is 16 residues long. The germline gives CDR1 SGDLS, CDR2 YYNGEE. The V segment lost 0 bases and the J segment 9 bases; nucleotides outside the gene matches: 8.

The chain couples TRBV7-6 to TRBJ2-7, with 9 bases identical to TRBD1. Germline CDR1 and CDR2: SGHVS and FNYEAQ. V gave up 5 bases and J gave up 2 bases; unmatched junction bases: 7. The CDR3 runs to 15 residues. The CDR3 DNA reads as TGTGCCAGCAGCCCGCAAGGGACAGGGACCTACGAGCAGTACTTC. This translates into CASSPQGTGTYEQYF.

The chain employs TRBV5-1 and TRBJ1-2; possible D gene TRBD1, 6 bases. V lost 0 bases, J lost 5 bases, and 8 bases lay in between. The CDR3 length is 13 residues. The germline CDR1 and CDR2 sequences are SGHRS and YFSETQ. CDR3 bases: TGCGCCAGCAGCTTGGTGACAGGTTATGGCTACACCTTC. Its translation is CASSLVTGYGYTF. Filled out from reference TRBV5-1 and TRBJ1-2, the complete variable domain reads KAGVTQTPRYLIKTRGQQVTLSCSPISGHRSVSWYQQTPGQGLQFLFEYFSETQRNKGNFPGRFSGRQFSNSRSEMNVSTLELGDSALYLCASSLVTGYGYTFGSGTRLTVV.

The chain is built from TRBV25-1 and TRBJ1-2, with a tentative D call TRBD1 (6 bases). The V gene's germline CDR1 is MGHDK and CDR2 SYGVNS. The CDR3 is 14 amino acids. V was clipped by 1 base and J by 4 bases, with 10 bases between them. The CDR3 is CASSESGQTYGYTF. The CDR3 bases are TGTGCCAGCAGTGAATCAGGACAGACCTATGGCTACACCTTC.

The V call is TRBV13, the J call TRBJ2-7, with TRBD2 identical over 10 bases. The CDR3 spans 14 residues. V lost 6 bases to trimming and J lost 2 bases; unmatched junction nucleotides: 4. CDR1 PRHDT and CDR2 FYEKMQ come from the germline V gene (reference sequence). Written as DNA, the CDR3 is TGTGCCAGCAGACAAGCGGGAGGGCCCTACGAGCAGTACTTC. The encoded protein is CASRQAGGPYEQYF.

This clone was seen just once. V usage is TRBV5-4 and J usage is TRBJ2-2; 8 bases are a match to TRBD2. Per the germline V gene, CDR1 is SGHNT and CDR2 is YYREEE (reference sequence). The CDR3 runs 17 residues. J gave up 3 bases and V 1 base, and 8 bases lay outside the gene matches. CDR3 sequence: CASSLPPGRGDTGELFF. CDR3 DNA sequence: TGTGCCAGCAGCTTGCCGCCAGGGCGGGGGGACACCGGGGAGCTGTTTTTT.

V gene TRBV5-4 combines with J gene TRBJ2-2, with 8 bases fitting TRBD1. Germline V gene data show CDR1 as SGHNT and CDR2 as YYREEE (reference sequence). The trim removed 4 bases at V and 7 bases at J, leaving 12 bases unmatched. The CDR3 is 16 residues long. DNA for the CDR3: TGTGCCAGCAGCCCGGAGATCCAGGGGGCGAGCGGGGAGCTGTTTTTT. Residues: CASSPEIQGASGELFF.

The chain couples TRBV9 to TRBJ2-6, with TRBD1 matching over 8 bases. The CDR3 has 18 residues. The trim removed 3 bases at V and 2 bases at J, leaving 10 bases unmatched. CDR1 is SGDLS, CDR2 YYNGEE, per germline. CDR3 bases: TGTGCCAGCAGCGAGGAGGGGACAGGCTTCGCTGGGGCCAACGTCCTGACTTTC. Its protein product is CASSEEGTGFAGANVLTF.

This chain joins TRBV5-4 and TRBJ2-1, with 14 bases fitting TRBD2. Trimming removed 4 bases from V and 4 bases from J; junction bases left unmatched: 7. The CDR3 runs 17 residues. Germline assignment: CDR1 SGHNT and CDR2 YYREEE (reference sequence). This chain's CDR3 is CASSRGLAGEWYNEQFF. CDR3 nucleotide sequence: TGTGCCAGCAGCCGGGGACTAGCGGGAGAGTGGTACAATGAGCAGTTCTTC. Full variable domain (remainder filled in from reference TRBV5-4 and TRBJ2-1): ETGVTQSPTHLIKTRGQQVTLRCSSQSGHNTVSWYQQALGQGPQFIFQYYREEENGRGNFPPRFSGLQFPNYSSELNVNALELDDSALYLCASSRGLAGEWYNEQFFGPGTRLTVL.

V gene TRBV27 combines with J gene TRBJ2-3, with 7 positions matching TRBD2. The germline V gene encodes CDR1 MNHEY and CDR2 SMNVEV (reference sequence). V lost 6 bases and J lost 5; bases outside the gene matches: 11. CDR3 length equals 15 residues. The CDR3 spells CASSSSGTRGDTQYF. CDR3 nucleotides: TGTGCCAGCAGCTCGAGCGGGACGAGGGGAGATACGCAGTATTTT.

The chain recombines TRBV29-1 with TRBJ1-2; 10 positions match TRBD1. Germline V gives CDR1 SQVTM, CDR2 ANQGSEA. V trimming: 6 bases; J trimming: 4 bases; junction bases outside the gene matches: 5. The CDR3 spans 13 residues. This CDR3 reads CSVRQGASYGYTF. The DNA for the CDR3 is TGCAGCGTCCGACAGGGGGCGTCCTATGGCTACACCTTC.

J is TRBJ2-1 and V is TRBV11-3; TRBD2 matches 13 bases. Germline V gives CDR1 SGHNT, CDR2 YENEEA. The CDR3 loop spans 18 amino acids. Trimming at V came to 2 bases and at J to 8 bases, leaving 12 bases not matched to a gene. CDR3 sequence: CASSLIGLAGDVGDEQFF. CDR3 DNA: TGTGCCAGCAGCTTAATCGGACTAGCGGGGGACGTTGGGGATGAGCAGTTCTTC.

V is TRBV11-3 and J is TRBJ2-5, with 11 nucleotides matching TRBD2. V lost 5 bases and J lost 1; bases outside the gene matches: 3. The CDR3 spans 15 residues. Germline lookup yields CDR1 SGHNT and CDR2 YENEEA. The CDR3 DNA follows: TGTGCCAGCAGCACAGGGACTAGCGGCCAAGAGACCCAGTACTTC. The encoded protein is CASSTGTSGQETQYF.

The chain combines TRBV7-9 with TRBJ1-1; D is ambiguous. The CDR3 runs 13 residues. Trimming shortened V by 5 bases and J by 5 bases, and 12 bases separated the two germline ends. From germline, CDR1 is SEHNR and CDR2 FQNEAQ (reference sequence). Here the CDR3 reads CASSPSGGTEAFF. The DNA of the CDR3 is TGTGCCAGCAGCCCTTCCGGAGGGACTGAAGCTTTCTTT.

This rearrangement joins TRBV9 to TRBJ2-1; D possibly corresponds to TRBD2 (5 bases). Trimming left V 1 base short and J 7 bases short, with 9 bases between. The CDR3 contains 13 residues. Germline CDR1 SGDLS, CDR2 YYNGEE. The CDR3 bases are TGTGCCAGCAGCGTACTGGGAGAAAATGAGCAGTTCTTC. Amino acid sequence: CASSVLGENEQFF.